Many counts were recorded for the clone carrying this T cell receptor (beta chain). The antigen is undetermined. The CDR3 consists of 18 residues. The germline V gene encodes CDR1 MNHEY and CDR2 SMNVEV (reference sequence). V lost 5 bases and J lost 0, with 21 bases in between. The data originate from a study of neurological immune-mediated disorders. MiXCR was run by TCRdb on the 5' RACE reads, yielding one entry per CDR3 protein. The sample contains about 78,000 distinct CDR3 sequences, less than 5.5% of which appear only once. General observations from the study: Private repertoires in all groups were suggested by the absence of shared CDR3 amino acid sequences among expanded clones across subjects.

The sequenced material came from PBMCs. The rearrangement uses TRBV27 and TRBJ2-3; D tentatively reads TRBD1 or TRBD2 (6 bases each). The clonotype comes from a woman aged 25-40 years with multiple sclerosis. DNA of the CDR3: TGTGCCAGCAGTAGGACGCTACTCGGGGGCTATAGCACAGATACGCAGTATTTT. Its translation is CASSRTLLGGYSTDTQYF.